This TCR beta chain was observed in a study of T-cell reconstitution after alpha-beta-depleted transplantation in children. Study findings and constraints: Reportedly, roughly two months post-transplant, alpha-beta T cells arose from several hundred expanded graft clones. A year had passed since transplant, and T-cell counts and diversity by then came mostly from newly produced T cells.

The authors prepared the TCRbeta library with unique molecular identifiers. MiXCR was run by TCRdb on the PCR reads, yielding one entry per CDR3 protein. In the table there are 250,000 to 300,000 distinct CDR3 sequences, roughly 9.1% of which are singletons. CDR1 and CDR2 (germline): SQVTM, ANQGSEA. The CDR3 length is 14 residues. With V trimmed by 7 bases and J by 5 bases, 9 bases remained unmatched. This clonotype was seen many times. Its antigen remains unknown. The gene calls are TRBV29-1 and TRBJ2-3, with 10 positions matching TRBD1. This clonotype was sampled from a boy in the first two years of life with acute myeloid leukemia, due to receive a stem cell transplant. The material sequenced was PBMCs, taken before TCRalphabeta/CD19-depleted stem cell transplant. The CDR3 region has the DNA TGCAGCGCCAAAGACAGGGGGCGGGGAGATACGCAGTATTTT. Its protein product is CSAKDRGRGDTQYF.